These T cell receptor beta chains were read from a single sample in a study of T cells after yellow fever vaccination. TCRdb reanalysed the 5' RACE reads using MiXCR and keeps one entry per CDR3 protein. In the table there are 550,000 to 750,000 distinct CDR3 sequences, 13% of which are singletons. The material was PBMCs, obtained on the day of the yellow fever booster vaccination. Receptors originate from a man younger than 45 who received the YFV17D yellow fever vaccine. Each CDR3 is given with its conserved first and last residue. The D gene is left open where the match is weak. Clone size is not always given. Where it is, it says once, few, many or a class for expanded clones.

TGTGCCAGCAGCCAAGCCACAGGGGCTGTCACCTTC | CASSQATGAVTF | TRBD1 | TRBJ1-2 | TRBV3-1 | few
TGTGCCAGCAGCCCCCTCGCCGCCGGGTACTTC | CASSPLAAGYF | NA | TRBJ2-4 | TRBV7-9 | NA
TGTGCCAGCAGTCAGGTGGGGTGGGGGACCCAGTACTTC | CASSQVGWGTQYF | NA | TRBJ2-5 | TRBV12-3/TRBV12-4 | NA
TGTGCCAGCTCACCGTCGGACACGCGTGGCTACACCTTC | CASSPSDTRGYTF | NA | TRBJ1-2 | TRBV18 | many
TGTGCCAGCAGCCAAGCAGGCCGCGGGAGGGCCGGCACCGGGGAGCTGTTTTTT | CASSQAGRGRAGTGELFF | TRBD2 | TRBJ2-2 | TRBV4-2 | NA
TGCAGTGGAGCAGGGACAGCAAGCACAGATACGCAGTATTTT | CSGAGTASTDTQYF | TRBD1 | TRBJ2-3 | TRBV20-1 | NA
TGTGCCAGCAGTTACTCCGGAGTGAACACTGAAGCTTTCTTT | CASSYSGVNTEAFF | NA | TRBJ1-1 | TRBV6-5 | NA
TGCAGTGCCTTGGACCTCCCCGGCGAAAAACTGTTTTTT | CSALDLPGEKLFF | NA | TRBJ1-4 | TRBV20-1 | NA
TGTGCCATGCAATCCACCTCCAAAGAGACCCAGTACTTC | CAMQSTSKETQYF | NA | TRBJ2-5 | TRBV10-3 | NA
TGTGCCAGCACCAAGTCACTCTACAATGAGCAGTTCTTC | CASTKSLYNEQFF | NA | TRBJ2-1 | TRBV7-2 | few
TGCAGTGCTACCGGACTAGCGGGAGAGACCCAGTACTTC | CSATGLAGETQYF | TRBD2 | TRBJ2-5 | TRBV20-1 | NA
TGTTCCATCAGTGAACGGACTAGCGGCCAAGAGACCCAGTACTTC | CSISERTSGQETQYF | TRBD2 | TRBJ2-5 | TRBV10-3 | NA
TGTGCCAGCAGCTTAGAAAAGGGCCTGAGGGATCAAGAGACCCAGTACTTC | CASSLEKGLRDQETQYF | NA | TRBJ2-5 | TRBV7-9 | few
TGCAGTGCTATACAGGGGTACACCGGGGAGCTGTTTTTT | CSAIQGYTGELFF | TRBD1 | TRBJ2-2 | TRBV20-1 | NA
TGTGCTAGTGGTTTCGGGACTAGCGGGAAAGATGAGCAGTTCTTC | CASGFGTSGKDEQFF | TRBD2 | TRBJ2-1 | TRBV12-5 | few
TGTGCCAGCAGCTCCCGGGACCAGAACAATGAGCAGTTCTTC | CASSSRDQNNEQFF | NA | TRBJ2-1 | TRBV7-8 | few
TGTGCCAGCTCACCCCCCGGGGAGCTGTTTTTT | CASSPPGELFF | NA | TRBJ2-2 | TRBV18 | many
TGTGCCAGTAAACTCAGCGGGAGGGGCTCCTACAATGAGCAGTTCTTC | CASKLSGRGSYNEQFF | TRBD2 | TRBJ2-1 | TRBV19 | NA
TGTGCCAGCCACTCATCAGGGGGCATACTCACTGAAGCTTTCTTT | CASHSSGGILTEAFF | TRBD1 | TRBJ1-1 | TRBV27 | NA
TGTGCCAGCAGTCCCCAGGGTGTAAGCTCCTACGAGCAGTACTTC | CASSPQGVSSYEQYF | NA | TRBJ2-7 | TRBV7-2 | NA
TGTGCCAGCAGGCCAACAGGGGTCCCTGGGGCCAACGTCCTGACTTTC | CASRPTGVPGANVLTF | TRBD1 | TRBJ2-6 | TRBV12-3/TRBV12-4 | NA
TGCAGTGCTAGGCTCCTTGGTACCTACGAGCAGTACTTC | CSARLLGTYEQYF | NA | TRBJ2-7 | TRBV20-1 | NA
TGTGCCAGCAGCAACCGGGACAGGACAAAGGAGCAGTTCTTC | CASSNRDRTKEQFF | TRBD1 | TRBJ2-1 | TRBV11-2 | few
TGCGCCAGCAGTGTCGATAGCGGGGGAAGGAATGAGCAGTTCTTC | CASSVDSGGRNEQFF | TRBD2 | TRBJ2-1 | TRBV10-1 | NA
TGTGCCAGCAGTTTAAGTTTCCAAGAGACCCAGTACTTC | CASSLSFQETQYF | NA | TRBJ2-5 | TRBV28 | NA
TGCGCCAGCAGCCGAGGTACGGAACTAACAGATACGCAGTATTTT | CASSRGTELTDTQYF | NA | TRBJ2-3 | TRBV5-1 | few
TGTGCCAGCAACCCCCAGGGGTTGAACACTGAAGCTTTCTTT | CASNPQGLNTEAFF | NA | TRBJ1-1 | TRBV5-6 | NA
TGTGCCAGCAGCTACCACCCCCGGAATGAGCAGTTCTTC | CASSYHPRNEQFF | NA | TRBJ2-1 | TRBV6-5 | NA
TGTGCCAGCGAGCGGGACTCCTACAATGAGCAGTTCTTC | CASERDSYNEQFF | TRBD2 | TRBJ2-1 | TRBV7-9 | few
TGTGCCAGCAGTACAGGTTATACGCAGTATTTT | CASSTGYTQYF | NA | TRBJ2-3 | TRBV6-2/TRBV6-3 | NA
TGTGCCAGCAGCTTACCACAGGGGGGCGAGCAGTACTTC | CASSLPQGGEQYF | TRBD1 | TRBJ2-7 | TRBV5-6 | few
TGCAGTGCTAGAGGGACCAGGGGGAACCAAGAGACCCAGTACTTC | CSARGTRGNQETQYF | TRBD1 | TRBJ2-5 | TRBV20-1 | few
TGCAGTGCTAGATACGGGGAGACCCAGTACTTC | CSARYGETQYF | NA | TRBJ2-5 | TRBV20-1 | NA
TGTGCCAGCAGTCAGCCGGGCTACGAGCAGTACTTC | CASSQPGYEQYF | NA | TRBJ2-7 | TRBV7-2 | NA
TGCAGCGTTAGGTACAGCTATGAGCAGTTCTTC | CSVRYSYEQFF | NA | TRBJ2-1 | TRBV29-1 | NA
TGTGCCAGCAGTCAAGGGACAGGGGGCGCTGGGGCCAACGTCCTGACTTTC | CASSQGTGGAGANVLTF | TRBD1 | TRBJ2-6 | TRBV7-3 | NA
TGTGCCAGCAGCGCCGGGACTAGACCCTACGAGCAGTACTTC | CASSAGTRPYEQYF | TRBD2 | TRBJ2-7 | TRBV7-2 | NA
TGTGCCAGCAGCCTACCCCTAACGGGGGGGGTTTACGAGCAGTACTTC | CASSLPLTGGVYEQYF | TRBD2 | TRBJ2-7 | TRBV7-2 | NA
TGTGCCAGCAGAGGAGGGGACTCCTACAATGAGCAGTTCTTC | CASRGGDSYNEQFF | NA | TRBJ2-1 | TRBV27 | many
TGTGCCAGCAGGAACGTCGGCCGATTCCCCTACGAGCAGTACTTC | CASRNVGRFPYEQYF | NA | TRBJ2-7 | TRBV27 | few
TGTGCCAGCAGCTTCCTCAAGGTGGAGACCCAGTACTTC | CASSFLKVETQYF | NA | TRBJ2-5 | TRBV7-9 | few
TGCGCCAGCAGCCAGGCCGGACGGGCGAACACCGGGGAGCTGTTTTTT | CASSQAGRANTGELFF | NA | TRBJ2-2 | TRBV4-3 | NA
TGTGCCAGTAGTATCGTCGTTAATCAGCCCCAGCATTTT | CASSIVVNQPQHF | NA | TRBJ1-5 | TRBV19 | NA
TGTGCCAGTAGTATAGATAGCCTAGCGGGAGCCTATGAGCAGTTCTTC | CASSIDSLAGAYEQFF | TRBD2 | TRBJ2-1 | TRBV19 | NA
TGTGCCAGCAGTTTGGGGACAGGGGACTTCCAGCCCCAGCATTTT | CASSLGTGDFQPQHF | TRBD1 | TRBJ1-5 | TRBV12-3/TRBV12-4 | few
TGTGCCAGCAGCTGGGACACGGACACTGAAGCTTTCTTT | CASSWDTDTEAFF | NA | TRBJ1-1 | TRBV7-9 | NA
TGTGCCAGCAGTGGTGGGGCTAGCGGTAATAACTACAATGAGCAGTTCTTC | CASSGGASGNNYNEQFF | TRBD2 | TRBJ2-1 | TRBV25-1 | few
TGTGCCAGCAGCTCATCCGGGGACGGACCCTACGAGCAGTACTTC | CASSSSGDGPYEQYF | NA | TRBJ2-7 | TRBV3-1 | NA
TGTGCCAGCAGTCACGGATCAGGCGCTTTCTTT | CASSHGSGAFF | NA | TRBJ1-1 | TRBV6-2/TRBV6-3 | few
TGCGCCAGCCGGGGTCTCTTCTACGAGCAGTACTTC | CASRGLFYEQYF | NA | TRBJ2-7 | TRBV5-1 | NA